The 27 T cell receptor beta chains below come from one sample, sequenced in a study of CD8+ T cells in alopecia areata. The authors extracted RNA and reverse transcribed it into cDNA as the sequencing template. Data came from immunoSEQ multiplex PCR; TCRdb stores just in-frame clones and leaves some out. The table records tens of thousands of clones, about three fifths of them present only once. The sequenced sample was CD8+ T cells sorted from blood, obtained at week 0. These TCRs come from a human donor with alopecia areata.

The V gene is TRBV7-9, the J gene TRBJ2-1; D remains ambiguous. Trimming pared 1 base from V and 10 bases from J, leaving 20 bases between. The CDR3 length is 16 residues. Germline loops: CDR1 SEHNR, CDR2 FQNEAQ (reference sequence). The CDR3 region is CASSLEGAPRTREQFF. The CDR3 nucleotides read TGTGCCAGCAGCTTAGAGGGCGCCCCCCGGACGCGAGAGCAGTTCTTC.

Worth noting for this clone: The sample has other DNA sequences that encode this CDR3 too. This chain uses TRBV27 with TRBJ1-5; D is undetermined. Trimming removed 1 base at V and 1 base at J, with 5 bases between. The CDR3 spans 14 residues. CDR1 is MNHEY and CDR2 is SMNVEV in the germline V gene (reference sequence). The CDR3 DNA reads TGTGCCAGCAGTTTATTAGGGAGCAATCAGCCCCAGCATTTT. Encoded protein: CASSLLGSNQPQHF.

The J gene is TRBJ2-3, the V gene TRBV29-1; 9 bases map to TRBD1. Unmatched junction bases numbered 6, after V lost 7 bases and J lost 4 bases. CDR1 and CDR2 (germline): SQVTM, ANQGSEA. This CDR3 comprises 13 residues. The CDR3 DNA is TGCAGCGGCGGGGGACAGGGCCCAGATACGCAGTATTTT. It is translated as CSGGGQGPDTQYF.

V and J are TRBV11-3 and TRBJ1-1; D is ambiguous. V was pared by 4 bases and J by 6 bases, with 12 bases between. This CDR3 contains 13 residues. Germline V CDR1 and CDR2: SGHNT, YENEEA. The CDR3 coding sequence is TGTGCCAGCAGCTGCTACATAAAGGCTGAAGCTTTCTTT. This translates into CASSCYIKAEAFF.

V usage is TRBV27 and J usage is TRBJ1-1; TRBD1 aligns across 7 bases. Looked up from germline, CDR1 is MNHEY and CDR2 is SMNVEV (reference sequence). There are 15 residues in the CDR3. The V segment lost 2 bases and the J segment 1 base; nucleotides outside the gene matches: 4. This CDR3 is CASSLMAGGNTEAFF. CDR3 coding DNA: TGTGCCAGCAGTTTAATGGCAGGGGGGAACACTGAAGCTTTCTTT.

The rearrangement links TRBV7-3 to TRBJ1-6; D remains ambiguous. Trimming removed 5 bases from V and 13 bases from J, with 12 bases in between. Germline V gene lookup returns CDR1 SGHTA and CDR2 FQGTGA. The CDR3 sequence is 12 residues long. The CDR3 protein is CASSPPGGPLHF. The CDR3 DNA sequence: TGTGCCAGCAGCCCGCCGGGTGGGCCCCTCCACTTT.

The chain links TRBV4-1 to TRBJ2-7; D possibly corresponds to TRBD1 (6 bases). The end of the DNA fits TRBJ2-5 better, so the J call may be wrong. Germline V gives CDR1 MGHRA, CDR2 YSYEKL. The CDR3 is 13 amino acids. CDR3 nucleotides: TGCGCCAGCAGCCCCCCAGGGGAGGAGACCCAGTACTTC. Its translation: CASSPPGEETQYF.

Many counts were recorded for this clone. Written as DNA, the CDR3 is TGCGCCAGCAGCCCCGAGACCGAGGGACTAGCGGGAGAGGCTTGGTTCTTC. This encodes CASSPETEGLAGEAWFF. The chain couples TRBV5-1 to TRBJ2-1; 14 bases map to TRBD2. The CDR3 loop spans 17 amino acids. Germline-derived CDR1 and CDR2 are SGHRS and YFSETQ. Trimming cost V 4 bases and J 15 bases; bases outside gene matches: 18.

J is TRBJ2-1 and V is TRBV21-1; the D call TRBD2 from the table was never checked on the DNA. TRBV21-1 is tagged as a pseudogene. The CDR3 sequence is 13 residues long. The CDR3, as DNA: TGTGCCAGCAGCAAAGAAGAGGGTGTCATACAGTTCTTC. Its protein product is CASSKEEGVIQFF.

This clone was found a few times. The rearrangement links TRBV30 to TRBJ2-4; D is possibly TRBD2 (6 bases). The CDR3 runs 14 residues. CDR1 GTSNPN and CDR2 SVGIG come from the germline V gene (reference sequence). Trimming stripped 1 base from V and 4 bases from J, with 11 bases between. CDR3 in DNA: TGTGCCTGGAGTGAGGGGACTGGAAAAAACATTCAGTACTTC. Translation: CAWSEGTGKNIQYF.

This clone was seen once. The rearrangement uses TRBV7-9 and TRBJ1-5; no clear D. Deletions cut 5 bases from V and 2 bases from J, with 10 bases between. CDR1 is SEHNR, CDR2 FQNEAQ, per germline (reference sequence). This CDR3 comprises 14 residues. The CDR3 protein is CASSRSTGNQPQHF. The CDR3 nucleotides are TGTGCCAGCAGCAGATCGACGGGCAATCAGCCCCAGCATTTT.

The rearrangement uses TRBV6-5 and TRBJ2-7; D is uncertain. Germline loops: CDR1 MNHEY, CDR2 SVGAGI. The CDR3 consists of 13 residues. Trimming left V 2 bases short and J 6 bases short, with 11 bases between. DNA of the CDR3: TGTGCCAGCAGTTACACGGACCTCGCCGAGCAGTACTTC. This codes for CASSYTDLAEQYF.

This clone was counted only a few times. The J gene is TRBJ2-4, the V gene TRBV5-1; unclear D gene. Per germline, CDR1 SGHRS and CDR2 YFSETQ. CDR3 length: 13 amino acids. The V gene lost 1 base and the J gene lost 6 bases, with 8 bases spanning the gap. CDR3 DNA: TGCGCCAGCAGCTTGTGGCCGCTAAACATTCAGTACTTC. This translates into CASSLWPLNIQYF.

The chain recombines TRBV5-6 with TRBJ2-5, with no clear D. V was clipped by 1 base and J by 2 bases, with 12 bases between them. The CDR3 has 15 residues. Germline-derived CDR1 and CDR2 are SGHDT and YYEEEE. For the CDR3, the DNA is TGTGCCAGCAGCTTGCAAGGATTCCGGCAAGAGACCCAGTACTTC. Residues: CASSLQGFRQETQYF.

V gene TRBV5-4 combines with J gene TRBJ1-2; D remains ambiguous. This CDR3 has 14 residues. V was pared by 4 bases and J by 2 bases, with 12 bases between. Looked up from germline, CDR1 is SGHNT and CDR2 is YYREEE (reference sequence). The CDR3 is CASSGEDSNYGYTF. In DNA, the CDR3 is TGTGCCAGCAGCGGAGAGGATTCCAACTATGGCTACACCTTC. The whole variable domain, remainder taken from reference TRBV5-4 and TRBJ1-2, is ETGVTQSPTHLIKTRGQQVTLRCSSQSGHNTVSWYQQALGQGPQFIFQYYREEENGRGNFPPRFSGLQFPNYSSELNVNALELDDSALYLCASSGEDSNYGYTFGSGTRLTVV.

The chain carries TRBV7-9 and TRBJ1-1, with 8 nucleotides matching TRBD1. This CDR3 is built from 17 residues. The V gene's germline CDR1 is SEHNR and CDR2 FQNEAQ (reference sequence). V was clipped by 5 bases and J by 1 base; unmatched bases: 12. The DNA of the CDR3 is TGTGCCAGCAGCATCGACAGGGGCCCTTTTCCGAACACTGAAGCTTTCTTT. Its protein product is CASSIDRGPFPNTEAFF.

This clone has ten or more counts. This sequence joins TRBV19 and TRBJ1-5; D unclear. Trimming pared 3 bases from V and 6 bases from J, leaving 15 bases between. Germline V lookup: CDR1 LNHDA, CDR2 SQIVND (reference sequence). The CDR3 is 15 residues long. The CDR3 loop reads CASSIPGGVGQPQHF. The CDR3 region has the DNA TGTGCCAGTAGTATCCCCGGCGGGGTGGGTCAGCCCCAGCATTTT.

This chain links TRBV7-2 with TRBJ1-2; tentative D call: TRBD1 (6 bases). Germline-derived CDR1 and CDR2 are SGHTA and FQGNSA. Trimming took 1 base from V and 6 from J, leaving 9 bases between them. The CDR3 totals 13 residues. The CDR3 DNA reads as TGTGCCAGCAGCTTAGACAGGGCGAATGGCTACACCTTC. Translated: CASSLDRANGYTF.

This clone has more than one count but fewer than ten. The CDR3 DNA sequence: TGTGCCAGCAGCTTAGCTAGCATCAATGAGCAGTTCTTC. Protein product: CASSLASINEQFF. This rearrangement joins TRBV11-3 to TRBJ2-1, with D possibly matching TRBD2 (5 bases). Germline values: CDR1 SGHNT, CDR2 YENEEA. V was shortened by 1 base and J by 6 bases, with 7 bases between the two germline ends. The CDR3 totals 13 residues.

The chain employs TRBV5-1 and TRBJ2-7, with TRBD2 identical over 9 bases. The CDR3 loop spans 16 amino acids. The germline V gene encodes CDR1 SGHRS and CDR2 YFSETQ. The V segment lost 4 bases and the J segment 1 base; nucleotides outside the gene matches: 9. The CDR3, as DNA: TGCGCCAGCAGCCAGAGAGTAGCGGGAGTTTCCTACGAGCAGTACTTC. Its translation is CASSQRVAGVSYEQYF.

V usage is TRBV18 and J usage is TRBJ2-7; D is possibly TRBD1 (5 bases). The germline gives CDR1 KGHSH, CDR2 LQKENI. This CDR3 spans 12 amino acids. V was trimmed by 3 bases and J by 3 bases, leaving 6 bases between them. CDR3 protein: CASSPTDYEQYF. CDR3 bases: TGTGCCAGCTCACCGACAGACTACGAGCAGTACTTC.

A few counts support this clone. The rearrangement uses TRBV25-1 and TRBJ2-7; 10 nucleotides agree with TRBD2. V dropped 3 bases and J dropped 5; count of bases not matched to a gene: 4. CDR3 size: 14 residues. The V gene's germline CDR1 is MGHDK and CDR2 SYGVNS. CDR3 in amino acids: CASSDIAGGNEQYF. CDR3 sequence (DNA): TGTGCCAGCAGTGATATAGCGGGAGGCAACGAGCAGTACTTC.

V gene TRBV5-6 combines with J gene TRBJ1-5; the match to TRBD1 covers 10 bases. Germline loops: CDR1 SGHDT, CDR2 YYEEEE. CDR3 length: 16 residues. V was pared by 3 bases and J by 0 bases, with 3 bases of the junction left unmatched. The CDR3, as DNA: TGTGCCAGCAGCTCTGGACAGGGGGTTAGCAATCAGCCCCAGCATTTT. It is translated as CASSSGQGVSNQPQHF.

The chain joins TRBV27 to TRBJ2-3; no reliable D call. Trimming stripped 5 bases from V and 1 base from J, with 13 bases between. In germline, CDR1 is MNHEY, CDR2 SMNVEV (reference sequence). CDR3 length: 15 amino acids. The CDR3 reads CASSTDGPGTDTQYF. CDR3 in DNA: TGTGCCAGCAGTACGGACGGACCGGGCACAGATACGCAGTATTTT.

The CDR3 spells CASSPGQGTDTQYF. For the CDR3, the DNA is TGTGCCAGCAGCCCGGGACAGGGTACAGATACGCAGTATTTT. The chain combines TRBV5-4 with TRBJ2-3; 9 bases align to TRBD1. The CDR3 contains 14 residues. V gave up 4 bases and J gave up 3 bases; unmatched junction bases: 3. The germline V gene encodes CDR1 SGHNT and CDR2 YYREEE (reference sequence).

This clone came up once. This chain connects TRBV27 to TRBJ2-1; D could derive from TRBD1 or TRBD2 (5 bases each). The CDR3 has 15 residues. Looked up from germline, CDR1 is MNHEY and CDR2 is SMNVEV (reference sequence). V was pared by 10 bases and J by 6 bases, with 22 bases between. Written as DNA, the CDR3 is TGTGCCACCGCTATGAGGGGATCGTATGGCAATGAGCAGTTCTTC. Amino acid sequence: CATAMRGSYGNEQFF.

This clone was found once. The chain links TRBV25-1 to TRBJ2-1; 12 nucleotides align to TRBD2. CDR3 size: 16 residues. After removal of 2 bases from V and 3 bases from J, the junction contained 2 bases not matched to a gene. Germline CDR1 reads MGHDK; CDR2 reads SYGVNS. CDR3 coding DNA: TGTGCCAGCAGTGAACAGGGACTAGCGGGCTACAATGAGCAGTTCTTC. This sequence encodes CASSEQGLAGYNEQFF. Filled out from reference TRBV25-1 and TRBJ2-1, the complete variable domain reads EADIYQTPRYLVIGTGKKITLECSQTMGHDKMYWYQQDPGMELHLIHYSYGVNSTEKGDLSSESTVSRIRTEHFPLTLESARPSHTSQYLCASSEQGLAGYNEQFFGPGTRLTVL.